These T cell receptor beta chains were read from a single sample in a study of post-analysis software for immune sequencing data. TCRdb reprocessed the PCR reads with MiXCR, giving one entry per CDR3 protein. The sample lists approximately 350,000 distinct CDR3 sequences; approximately 33% were seen once. The sample taken for sequencing was blood. The receptor set was obtained from a girl aged 10 to 17 with multiple sclerosis. Both conserved end residues are part of each CDR3. The order of the fields is CDR3 length, J gene, D gene, V gene, clone size, CDR3 protein, CDR3 DNA. The D gene is left open where the match is weak. Size is stated for part of the rows, as once, few or many counts, or as a class when the clone is expanded.

cdr3_length: 15
j_call: TRBJ1-2
d_call: -
v_call: TRBV7-2
clone_size: -
cdr3_aa: CASSLAGSTNYGYTF
cdr3_nt: TGTGCCAGCAGCTTAGCAGGTTCCACTAACTATGGCTACACCTTC

cdr3_length: 14
j_call: TRBJ1-5
d_call: TRBD1
v_call: TRBV12-3/TRBV12-4
clone_size: few
cdr3_aa: CASSPGQGAQPQHF
cdr3_nt: TGTGCCAGCAGTCCCGGACAGGGGGCTCAGCCCCAGCATTTT

cdr3_length: 12
j_call: TRBJ2-5
d_call: -
v_call: TRBV7-9
clone_size: few
cdr3_aa: CASSRASETQYF
cdr3_nt: TGTGCCAGCAGCCGCGCTTCGGAGACCCAGTACTTC

cdr3_length: 15
j_call: TRBJ2-3
d_call: -
v_call: TRBV2
clone_size: once
cdr3_aa: CASTRTVTGSDTQYF
cdr3_nt: TGTGCCAGCACCCGGACAGTTACGGGTTCCGATACGCAGTATTTT

cdr3_length: 14
j_call: TRBJ2-5
d_call: -
v_call: TRBV12-3/TRBV12-4
clone_size: -
cdr3_aa: CASSVGHPSGEQYF
cdr3_nt: TGTGCCAGCAGTGTCGGACATCCTTCTGGGGAGCAGTACTTC

cdr3_length: 13
j_call: TRBJ1-2
d_call: -
v_call: TRBV12-3/TRBV12-4
clone_size: few
cdr3_aa: CASSPRDSDGYTF
cdr3_nt: TGTGCCAGCAGTCCCAGGGATTCGGATGGCTACACCTTC

cdr3_length: 12
j_call: TRBJ2-5
d_call: -
v_call: TRBV7-2
clone_size: few
cdr3_aa: CASSFISETQYF
cdr3_nt: TGTGCCAGCAGTTTTATTTCAGAGACCCAGTACTTC

cdr3_length: 12
j_call: TRBJ1-2
d_call: -
v_call: TRBV20-1
clone_size: -
cdr3_aa: CSARDRDYGYTF
cdr3_nt: TGCAGTGCTAGAGATCGGGACTATGGCTACACCTTC

cdr3_length: 15
j_call: TRBJ2-5
d_call: -
v_call: TRBV20-1
clone_size: few
cdr3_aa: CSAILGRGGLETQYF
cdr3_nt: TGCAGTGCTATCCTGGGGCGGGGAGGATTAGAGACCCAGTACTTC

cdr3_length: 13
j_call: TRBJ2-5
d_call: -
v_call: TRBV11-2
clone_size: -
cdr3_aa: CASSLGARSEQYF
cdr3_nt: TGTGCCAGCAGCTTAGGGGCTAGGAGTGAGCAGTACTTC

cdr3_length: 13
j_call: TRBJ2-3
d_call: -
v_call: TRBV7-3
clone_size: many
cdr3_aa: CASATSRTDTQYF
cdr3_nt: TGTGCCAGCGCTACCTCCCGGACAGATACGCAGTATTTT

cdr3_length: 18
j_call: TRBJ2-1
d_call: TRBD2
v_call: TRBV7-6
clone_size: -
cdr3_aa: CASSLAAGGPSSYNEQFF
cdr3_nt: TGTGCCAGCAGCTTAGCAGCGGGGGGACCAAGCTCCTACAATGAGCAGTTCTTC

cdr3_length: 17
j_call: TRBJ2-3
d_call: TRBD2
v_call: TRBV28
clone_size: -
cdr3_aa: CPSSFLASGGATDTQYF
cdr3_nt: TGTCCCAGCAGTTTTCTGGCTAGCGGGGGGGCGACAGATACGCAGTATTTT

cdr3_length: 13
j_call: TRBJ2-1
d_call: TRBD2
v_call: TRBV20-1
clone_size: many
cdr3_aa: CSAPLAGGNEQFF
cdr3_nt: TGCAGTGCCCCTTTAGCGGGGGGGAATGAGCAGTTCTTC

cdr3_length: 13
j_call: TRBJ1-1
d_call: -
v_call: TRBV5-1
clone_size: many
cdr3_aa: CASSLEVNTEAFF
cdr3_nt: TGTGCCAGCAGCTTAGAGGTGAACACTGAAGCTTTCTTT

cdr3_length: 14
j_call: TRBJ1-5
d_call: TRBD1
v_call: TRBV6-5
clone_size: -
cdr3_aa: CASRKQGGNQPQHF
cdr3_nt: TGTGCCAGCAGAAAACAGGGGGGCAATCAGCCCCAGCATTTT

cdr3_length: 15
j_call: TRBJ2-7
d_call: TRBD1
v_call: TRBV12-3/TRBV12-4
clone_size: -
cdr3_aa: CASADGTGALYEQYF
cdr3_nt: TGTGCCAGCGCGGACGGGACAGGGGCCCTCTACGAGCAGTACTTC

cdr3_length: 16
j_call: TRBJ2-1
d_call: TRBD1
v_call: TRBV7-9
clone_size: -
cdr3_aa: CASSPRGDRVLNEQFF
cdr3_nt: TGTGCCAGCAGCCCTCGGGGAGACAGGGTTCTCAATGAGCAGTTCTTC

cdr3_length: 15
j_call: TRBJ2-2
d_call: -
v_call: TRBV6-2/TRBV6-3
clone_size: -
cdr3_aa: CASSYVGLATGELFF
cdr3_nt: TGTGCCAGCAGTTACGTGGGACTTGCTACCGGGGAGCTGTTTTTT

cdr3_length: 14
j_call: TRBJ2-1
d_call: -
v_call: TRBV20-1
clone_size: few
cdr3_aa: CSASRAGRVDEQFF
cdr3_nt: TGCAGTGCTAGCCGGGCGGGTAGGGTTGATGAGCAGTTCTTC

cdr3_length: 18
j_call: TRBJ2-1
d_call: TRBD1
v_call: TRBV7-9
clone_size: -
cdr3_aa: CASSSDPRGQRPYNEQFF
cdr3_nt: TGTGCCAGCAGCTCCGACCCCAGGGGACAGAGACCGTACAATGAGCAGTTCTTC

cdr3_length: 14
j_call: TRBJ1-2
d_call: TRBD1
v_call: TRBV12-3/TRBV12-4
clone_size: few
cdr3_aa: CASSSRQGDYGYTF
cdr3_nt: TGTGCCAGCAGTTCGAGACAGGGGGACTATGGCTACACCTTC

cdr3_length: 13
j_call: TRBJ2-7
d_call: -
v_call: TRBV5-1
clone_size: -
cdr3_aa: CASSLATDYEQYF
cdr3_nt: TGCGCCAGCAGCTTGGCGACAGACTACGAGCAGTACTTC

cdr3_length: 15
j_call: TRBJ2-1
d_call: -
v_call: TRBV7-2
clone_size: many
cdr3_aa: CASSSRGSSYNEQFF
cdr3_nt: TGTGCCAGCAGCTCACGCGGAAGCTCCTACAATGAGCAGTTCTTC

cdr3_length: 14
j_call: TRBJ1-5
d_call: -
v_call: TRBV20-1
clone_size: -
cdr3_aa: CSASGVYSNQPQHF
cdr3_nt: TGCAGTGCTAGCGGGGTCTATAGCAATCAGCCCCAGCATTTT

cdr3_length: 17
j_call: TRBJ2-6
d_call: TRBD1
v_call: TRBV20-1
clone_size: -
cdr3_aa: CSARDQGAPSGANVLTF
cdr3_nt: TGCAGTGCTAGAGATCAGGGGGCCCCCTCTGGGGCCAACGTCCTGACTTTC

cdr3_length: 12
j_call: TRBJ2-5
d_call: -
v_call: TRBV11-2
clone_size: -
cdr3_aa: CASKRGGETQYF
cdr3_nt: TGTGCCAGCAAAAGGGGGGGAGAGACCCAGTACTTC

cdr3_length: 15
j_call: TRBJ1-1
d_call: -
v_call: TRBV7-8
clone_size: -
cdr3_aa: CASSTDSSLNTEAFF
cdr3_nt: TGTGCCAGCAGCACAGACAGCTCTCTGAACACTGAAGCTTTCTTT

cdr3_length: 14
j_call: TRBJ2-5
d_call: -
v_call: TRBV10-2
clone_size: few
cdr3_aa: CASSESGHQETQYF
cdr3_nt: TGCGCCAGCAGTGAGTCGGGCCATCAAGAGACCCAGTACTTC

cdr3_length: 19
j_call: TRBJ2-4
d_call: TRBD1
v_call: TRBV7-8
clone_size: -
cdr3_aa: CASSLEVGTGHDAKNIQYF
cdr3_nt: TGTGCCAGCAGCTTAGAAGTTGGGACAGGACACGATGCCAAAAACATTCAGTACTTC

cdr3_length: 14
j_call: TRBJ2-7
d_call: TRBD2
v_call: TRBV9
clone_size: -
cdr3_aa: CASSERGGSYEQYF
cdr3_nt: TGTGCCAGTTCCGAGCGGGGGGGCTCCTACGAGCAGTACTTC

cdr3_length: 14
j_call: TRBJ2-5
d_call: TRBD2
v_call: TRBV5-1
clone_size: -
cdr3_aa: CASSQRTSEETQYF
cdr3_nt: TGCGCCAGCAGCCAGAGGACTAGCGAAGAGACCCAGTACTTC

cdr3_length: 12
j_call: TRBJ2-7
d_call: -
v_call: TRBV6-2/TRBV6-3
clone_size: -
cdr3_aa: CASTGQCYEQYF
cdr3_nt: TGTGCCAGCACAGGACAGTGCTACGAGCAGTACTTC

cdr3_length: 14
j_call: TRBJ2-3
d_call: -
v_call: TRBV29-1
clone_size: few
cdr3_aa: CSANGRGFTDTQYF
cdr3_nt: TGCAGCGCTAACGGAAGAGGGTTCACAGATACGCAGTATTTT

cdr3_length: 13
j_call: TRBJ1-5
d_call: -
v_call: TRBV6-5
clone_size: -
cdr3_aa: CASSPRLNQPQHF
cdr3_nt: TGTGCCAGCAGTCCCCGCCTGAATCAGCCCCAGCATTTT

cdr3_length: 16
j_call: TRBJ2-5
d_call: TRBD2
v_call: TRBV15
clone_size: few
cdr3_aa: CATSRDSSGGEETQYF
cdr3_nt: TGTGCCACCAGCAGAGATTCTAGCGGGGGGGAAGAGACCCAGTACTTC

cdr3_length: 16
j_call: TRBJ2-5
d_call: TRBD1
v_call: TRBV7-9
clone_size: many
cdr3_aa: CASSGGATGGEETQYF
cdr3_nt: TGTGCCAGCAGCGGAGGCGCGACAGGGGGCGAAGAGACCCAGTACTTC

cdr3_length: 18
j_call: TRBJ1-1
d_call: -
v_call: TRBV20-1
clone_size: -
cdr3_aa: CSARYPGGGTYENTEAFF
cdr3_nt: TGCAGTGCTAGATATCCTGGGGGGGGGACCTATGAGAACACTGAAGCTTTCTTT

cdr3_length: 12
j_call: TRBJ2-5
d_call: TRBD1
v_call: TRBV7-8
clone_size: few
cdr3_aa: CASSLGTGEQYF
cdr3_nt: TGTGCCAGCAGCTTGGGGACAGGGGAGCAGTACTTC

cdr3_length: 17
j_call: TRBJ1-1
d_call: TRBD1
v_call: TRBV5-4
clone_size: -
cdr3_aa: CASSLDLFRQGSGDAFF
cdr3_nt: TGTGCCAGCAGCTTGGACCTATTCCGACAGGGCTCAGGTGACGCTTTCTTT

cdr3_length: 15
j_call: TRBJ2-1
d_call: -
v_call: TRBV6-2/TRBV6-3
clone_size: -
cdr3_aa: CASRGRDRPYHEQFF
cdr3_nt: TGTGCCAGCAGGGGGAGGGACAGGCCGTACCATGAGCAGTTCTTC

cdr3_length: 17
j_call: TRBJ2-6
d_call: -
v_call: TRBV20-1
clone_size: -
cdr3_aa: CSAPKGLTSSGANVLTF
cdr3_nt: TGCAGTGCTCCAAAGGGGCTAACGAGCTCTGGGGCCAACGTCCTGACTTTC

cdr3_length: 15
j_call: TRBJ2-3
d_call: -
v_call: TRBV5-1
clone_size: -
cdr3_aa: CASSLEPLATDTQYF
cdr3_nt: TGCGCCAGCAGCTTGGAACCCCTAGCTACAGATACGCAGTATTTT

cdr3_length: 14
j_call: TRBJ1-5
d_call: TRBD1
v_call: TRBV10-3
clone_size: -
cdr3_aa: CAIRGGTDNQPQHF
cdr3_nt: TGTGCCATCAGGGGGGGGACAGACAATCAGCCCCAGCATTTT

cdr3_length: 13
j_call: TRBJ1-1
d_call: -
v_call: TRBV29-1
clone_size: -
cdr3_aa: CSVDEGGNTEAFF
cdr3_nt: TGCAGCGTAGACGAGGGTGGAAACACTGAAGCTTTCTTT

cdr3_length: 18
j_call: TRBJ1-2
d_call: TRBD1
v_call: TRBV5-6
clone_size: few
cdr3_aa: CASSLYWTGGTSNYGYTF
cdr3_nt: TGTGCCAGCAGCTTGTACTGGACAGGGGGAACCTCTAACTATGGCTACACCTTC

cdr3_length: 12
j_call: TRBJ1-5
d_call: -
v_call: TRBV6-2/TRBV6-3
clone_size: -
cdr3_aa: CASTGNNHPQHF
cdr3_nt: TGTGCCAGCACAGGGAACAATCACCCCCAGCATTTT